This T cell receptor (beta chain) was identified in a study of beta chain features in type 1 diabetes. CDR3 length: 14 residues. V lost 6 bases to trimming and J lost 1 base, with 10 bases between them. Germline CDR1 is SGHTA and CDR2 is FQGTGA. In regard to this clone: Antigen specificity is unknown.

Expressed TCRB transcripts were sequenced because the entire RNA isolate underwent reverse transcription. The data were produced by immunoSEQ multiplex PCR, yet TCRdb's version contains in-frame clones alone and is incomplete. Counted here are 350,000 to 450,000 clones, over 11% occurring once; the ten biggest clones make up roughly 0.035%. It was via CD45RO/CCR7/CD25/CD127/CD95/CD27 that CD4+ naive, central memory, regulatory and stem cell-like memory cells were sorted. Notes on the study in general: PCR might show a preference for shorter templates, equally across patients and controls. VDJ junctions from patients with type 1 diabetes contained fewer insertions and more deletions.

The clonotype comes from a man aged 25-40 years in good health. Material: naive CD4+ T cells from blood. J is TRBJ2-1 and V is TRBV7-3; D might be TRBD2 (5 bases). The CDR3 spells CASRNSVSYNEQFF. The CDR3 DNA reads TGTGCCAGCAGGAATAGCGTGTCCTACAATGAGCAGTTCTTC.